This TCR beta chain was sequenced in a study of T cells after yellow fever vaccination. About the study: Fractions containing few cells were prepared with SMART-Seq v4 Ultra Low Input.

About this clonotype itself: Its antigen remains unknown.

Study-wide results and caveats: The secondary T-cell response peaked on day 5, not day 15, but was weaker. It was a small share of clonotypes that appeared in both CD4 and CD8 compartments.

The authors made TCR cDNA by 5'RACE template switching, adding a universal primer site and UMIs. TCRdb re-analysed the 5' RACE reads in MiXCR, keeping a single row per CDR3 protein. This table holds about 370,000 distinct CDR3 sequences, approximately 10% found once. CDR3 length: 13 residues. Germline V gives CDR1 SGHRS, CDR2 YFSETQ. Trimming removed 0 bases at V and 7 bases at J, with 10 bases between. The sequences come from PBMCs, collected on the day of the first yellow fever vaccination. The sequence was obtained from a man in his late teens or twenties who received the YFV17D yellow fever vaccine. This chain uses TRBV5-1 with TRBJ1-1, with unresolved D. CDR3 bases: TGCGCCAGCAGCTTGGCAGGCCGCCTTGAAGCTTTCTTT. Translation: CASSLAGRLEAFF.